This T cell receptor beta chain emerged from a study of blood T cell repertoires in COVID-19 (TCRdb year 2020). Background on the whole study: Samples from collaborators originated in the United States, Italy and Spain and spanned both the acute and convalescent phases of COVID-19. HLA class I and class II types, where available, came from metadata supplied by the sample provider rather than from assay-based typing. The material from the prospective study consisted of cDNA or gDNA derived from T cells, B-cell-depleted T cells, or PBMCs. The samples were drawn from the first 160 participants of the ongoing ImmuneRACE study and from 950 to 1,500 subjects provided by 6 global collaborators. Sample metadata almost always included a de-identified subject ID, COVID-19 status, age in years and sex. The repertoires were made available in a free public database intended to serve as a resource for research on the immune response to SARS-CoV-2. Subjects who had been exposed to COVID-19, were actively infected with it, or had recovered from it provided the deeply sampled blood TCRbeta repertoires that made up the dataset.

Turning to this clone: The antigen this receptor binds is unknown. No base qualities exist here, and no much larger clone lies one base off it.

The collaborating institutions used their own protocols to collect whole blood in K2EDTA tubes. For TCRbeta analysis, collaborators shipped samples as frozen whole blood, isolated PBMCs, or DNA extracted from either of those sample types. TCRbeta CDR3 regions were amplified from genomic DNA using the immunoSEQ Assay, a bias-controlled multiplex PCR. As for the original processing: The number of nucleated cells in each sample was estimated from the amplification of reference gene primers within the assay. To quantify the absolute abundance of each unique TCRbeta CDR3 rearrangement, sequence reads were collapsed and filtered. Productive Simpson clonality was computed per sample as the square root of Simpson's diversity index over productive rearrangements. The clones in this table, taken by TCRdb from immuneACCESS, are in-frame only. Not every clone is retained; where verified, under half of the shortfall comes from an unresolved V gene, and the cause of the rest is unknown. From that table come the V and J calls and clone size; the DNA was used to work out D and trimming. The sample has approximately 280,000 clones on record, roughly 90% of them singletons. The leading ten clones occupy roughly an eighth of the sample.

Results the study describes overall, beyond this receptor: How much clinical and demographic metadata was included differed by source and by participant, and the metadata was provided uncurated.

As encoded in the germline V gene, CDR1 is SGHRS while CDR2 is YFSETQ. Inclusive of the bounding cysteine and phenylalanine, the CDR3 is 13 residues long. The retained sequence is limited to the CDR3, 39 bases, with the frame set at the first base. V and J lose 2 bases and 3 bases, and a span of 5 bases separates them. The sequenced material came from peripheral blood. The rearrangement joined TRBV5-1 to TRBJ1-4; no D gene is confidently identified. The receptor comes from a woman aged 60-75 years with acute or convalescent COVID-19. This receptor carries the CDR3 CASSFGPNEKLFF. The DNA reads as follows: TGCGCCAGCAGCTTCGGTCCTAATGAAAAACTGTTTTTT. The CDR3 plus the reference TRBV5-1 and TRBJ1-4 genes for the other parts give the full variable domain: KAGVTQTPRYLIKTRGQQVTLSCSPISGHRSVSWYQQTPGQGLQFLFEYFSETQRNKGNFPGRFSGRQFSNSRSEMNVSTLELGDSALYLCASSFGPNEKLFFGSGTQLSVL.